A single sample gave rise to the 18 T cell receptor beta chains below, sequenced in a study of a mutant IDH1 vaccine in newly diagnosed glioma (TCRdb year 2021). Libraries came from the immunoSEQ multiplex PCR assay. TCRdb carries this immuneACCESS record with in-frame sequences only. Its versions omit some clonotypes, under half of them owing to an unresolved V gene in the studies checked, with the rest unexplained. Recorded for this sample are roughly 62,000 clones; about 88% of them occurred a single time. Of the sample, around 1.9% is held by the ten largest clones. These TCRs are of unknown antigen specificity. The sample's time point label is to be understood as: week 11, during vaccination. Each vaccine dose was 300 ug of a 20-mer mutant IDH1 peptide in Montanide, given subcutaneously with topical imiquimod. The specimen was PBMCs, collected from a glioma patient whose treatment included an IDH1 peptide vaccine. The receptors originated from a man aged 40-49 years with glioma.

This chain links TRBV4-3 with TRBJ2-7, with D possibly matching TRBD2 (5 bases). The CDR3 is made up of 15 amino acids. Trimming took off 0 bases at V and 0 bases at J, with 9 bases between the two ends. Germline CDR1 reads LGHNA; CDR2 reads YSLEER. The CDR3 DNA reads as TGCGCCAGCAGCCAAGATAGCGAGAGCTCCTACGAGCAGTACTTC. It encodes CASSQDSESSYEQYF.

V and J are TRBV5-6 and TRBJ1-3; D remains unclear. V lost 1 base and J 0 bases, leaving 14 bases between the germline ends. This CDR3 contains 17 residues. Germline CDR1 reads SGHDT; CDR2 reads YYEEEE. CDR3 bases: TGTGCCAGCAGCTTGCGTCCGGGATACCGCTCTGGAAACACCATATATTTT. Translation gives CASSLRPGYRSGNTIYF. Full variable domain (rest looked up from reference TRBV5-6 and TRBJ1-3): DAGVTQSPTHLIKTRGQQVTLRCSPKSGHDTVSWYQQALGQGPQFIFQYYEEEERQRGNFPDRFSGHQFPNYSSELNVNALLLGDSALYLCASSLRPGYRSGNTIYFGEGSWLTVV.

The chain has TRBV6-6 and TRBJ1-5; D call uncertain. Germline lookup yields CDR1 MNHNY and CDR2 SVGAGI (reference sequence). The CDR3 runs to 13 residues. V lost 6 bases and J 6 bases, leaving 12 bases between the germline ends. The CDR3 protein is CASRPTGGQPQHF. The CDR3 coding sequence is TGTGCCAGCAGACCTACGGGTGGTCAGCCCCAGCATTTT.

The chain joins TRBV23-1 to TRBJ1-1; D not resolved. TRBV23-1 is an open reading frame whose function is uncertain. The CDR3 totals 11 residues. V lost 5 bases, J lost 7 bases, and 8 bases lay in between. CDR3 amino acids: CASSCRDEAFF. The CDR3 DNA reads as TGCGCCAGCAGTTGTAGGGATGAAGCTTTCTTT.

The CDR3: CASEQGGFTDTQYF. CDR3 bases: TGTGCCAGCGAGCAGGGGGGCTTCACAGATACGCAGTATTTT. The chain employs TRBV7-2 and TRBJ2-3; perhaps TRBD1 as D (7 bases). The CDR3 contains 14 residues. V was pared by 8 bases and J by 2 bases, with 14 bases between. Germline-derived CDR1 and CDR2 are SGHTA and FQGNSA.

The chain combines TRBV25-1 with TRBJ2-7; D is possibly TRBD2 (5 bases). The CDR3 is 13 amino acids. CDR1 is MGHDK, CDR2 SYGVNS, per germline. V dropped 4 bases and J dropped 4 bases, with 11 bases sitting between them. The CDR3 coding sequence is TGTGCCAGCAGTGGAGGGTTTGAGTACGAGCAGTACTTC. This translates into CASSGGFEYEQYF.

This clone occurred once. The CDR3 loop reads CASSVSGTPLYNEQFF. Here the CDR3 DNA reads TGTGCCAGCAGCGTAAGTGGAACTCCACTTTACAATGAGCAGTTCTTC. The rearrangement links TRBV9 to TRBJ2-1; D uncertain. Germline lookup yields CDR1 SGDLS and CDR2 YYNGEE. CDR3 length: 16 residues. Trimming removed 1 base at V and 4 bases at J, with 15 bases between.

This chain joins TRBV29-1 and TRBJ2-3; D gene ambiguous. Germline CDR1 SQVTM, CDR2 ANQGSEA. Trimming took 6 bases from V and 0 from J, leaving 16 bases between them. This CDR3 is built from 15 residues. The CDR3 is CSVTLLVRSTDTQYF. CDR3 DNA: TGCAGCGTCACCCTTCTCGTGCGGAGCACAGATACGCAGTATTTT.

The chain links TRBV5-4 to TRBJ2-3; TRBD2 agrees at 8 bases. Trimming removed 4 bases from V and 4 bases from J; junction bases left unmatched: 11. Germline CDR1 reads SGHNT; CDR2 reads YYREEE (reference sequence). CDR3 size: 16 residues. The CDR3 nucleotides are TGTGCCAGCAGCCTGGGGGGCAGGCGGGGGGCAGATACGCAGTATTTT. Amino acids: CASSLGGRRGADTQYF.

The chain is built from TRBV5-1 and TRBJ1-1; TRBD1 is a possible D gene (5 bases). V was shortened by 4 bases and J by 1 base, with 14 bases between the two germline ends. The CDR3 has 15 amino acids. The germline gives CDR1 SGHRS, CDR2 YFSETQ. The CDR3 loop is CASSPGATENTEAFF. As DNA, the CDR3 is TGCGCCAGCAGCCCCGGGGCCACAGAGAACACTGAAGCTTTCTTT.

This sequence joins TRBV10-3 and TRBJ2-2; 7 bases match TRBD2. The ends lost 9 bases at V and 4 bases at J; junction bases unmatched: 11. Germline CDR1 is ENHRY and CDR2 is SYGVKD. The CDR3 sequence is 15 residues long. This CDR3 is CAIPLGREPTGELFF. The CDR3, as DNA: TGTGCCATTCCGTTAGGGCGGGAGCCCACCGGGGAGCTGTTTTTT.

CDR3 sequence reads: CASSQEVRQPQHF. For the CDR3, the DNA is TGCGCCAGCAGCCAAGAAGTACGGCAGCCCCAGCATTTT. The gene calls are TRBV4-3 and TRBJ1-5; D remains unclear. Trimming left V 0 bases short and J 7 bases short, with 7 bases between. The CDR3 length is 13 residues. Germline-derived CDR1 and CDR2 are LGHNA and YSLEER.

The chain combines TRBV6-1 with TRBJ1-4, with D unclear. The CDR3 has 13 residues. The germline CDR1 and CDR2 sequences are MNHNS and SASEGT. Trimming removed 4 bases from V and 8 bases from J, with 11 bases in between. The CDR3 reads CASSGFRLEKLFF. Here the CDR3 DNA reads TGTGCCAGCAGTGGATTCCGTTTGGAAAAACTGTTTTTT.

CDR3 amino acids: CASTGPGENTEAFF. CDR3 nucleotide sequence: TGCGCCAGCACCGGACCCGGGGAGAACACTGAAGCTTTCTTT. The chain has TRBV10-2 and TRBJ1-1; no clear D. V was cut by 7 bases and J by 1 base, with 13 bases left in between. In germline, CDR1 is WSHSY, CDR2 SAAADI. The CDR3 contains 14 residues.

V and J are TRBV11-1 and TRBJ1-6; D may be TRBD1 (6 bases). Germline V gene data show CDR1 as SGHAT and CDR2 as FQDESV (reference sequence). The ends were cut back, 3 bases at V and 7 bases at J, with 13 bases in the middle. The CDR3 totals 15 residues. CDR3 nucleotide sequence: TGTGCCAGCAGCTTTTTACAGGGTATCAATTCACCCCTCCACTTT. Its protein product is CASSFLQGINSPLHF.

The V gene is TRBV9, the J gene TRBJ1-2, with 11 bases fitting TRBD1. Germline loops: CDR1 SGDLS, CDR2 YYNGEE. The CDR3 spans 15 residues. The V segment lost 4 bases and the J segment 4 bases; nucleotides outside the gene matches: 6. The CDR3 loop is CASSPGTGGFYGYTF. The CDR3, as DNA: TGTGCCAGCAGCCCGGGGACAGGGGGATTCTATGGCTACACCTTC.

This chain joins TRBV18 and TRBJ2-3; 10 bases agree with TRBD2. Germline V lookup: CDR1 KGHSH, CDR2 LQKENI. This CDR3 is built from 16 residues. V gave up 4 bases and J gave up 1 base; unmatched junction bases: 5. The CDR3 sequence: CASSQRSGGGTDTQYF. The CDR3 nucleotides read TGTGCCAGCTCACAGAGAAGCGGGGGGGGCACAGATACGCAGTATTTT.

V is TRBV7-2 and J is TRBJ2-6; 8 nucleotides line up with TRBD1. This CDR3 is 15 amino acids long. V lost 4 bases to trimming and J lost 4 bases; unmatched junction nucleotides: 3. The germline V gene encodes CDR1 SGHTA and CDR2 FQGNSA. In nucleotides, the CDR3 is TGTGCCAGCAGCTCAGGGGGCTACGGGGCCAACGTCCTGACTTTC. Its translation is CASSSGGYGANVLTF.